This entry features one T cell receptor (beta chain) sequence. At one of its ends the junction is not consistent with the germline gene, which may arise from a read error. Reverse transcription of roughly 0.45 to 1 ug RNA used random hexamers. From the immunoSEQ multiplex PCR reads, TCRdb called clonotypes with MiXCR, one entry per CDR3 protein. This sample carries about 210,000 distinct CDR3 sequences, 95% of them seen once, and the ten largest clones take 0.085% to 0.095%. Germline values: CDR1 SGHRS, CDR2 YFSETQ. The CDR3 covers 14 residues. This sample was taken from a study of CD8 T cells in Susac syndrome.

The receptor's source is a human donor with multiple sclerosis. V gene TRBV5-1 combines with J gene TRBJ2-1; 10 bases match TRBD2. Sequenced sample: CD4+ T cells from PBMCs. Here the CDR3 reads CASSSTGLAEPLGF. The CDR3 coding sequence is TGCGCCAGCAGCTCGACCGGACTAGCGGAGCCTTTGGGCTTC.